The TCR beta chain described here comes from a study of T-cell memory formation after mild COVID-19. At least ten counts were recorded for this clonotype. Its antigen is unidentified. General study points: The main location of contracting CD4+ clones was CM and EM, and that of contracting CD8+ clones was EMRA. Proof of SARS-CoV-2 specificity was absent for the second-wave clones that crested on day 37. Clones contracting day 15 to 85 were balanced CD4/CD8; later expanders leaned CD4+. Certain responding clones were present in pre-infection memory, suggesting participation of cross-reactive memory.

TCRdb reprocessed the 5' RACE reads via MiXCR and lists one record per CDR3 protein. The sample includes 210,000 or so distinct CDR3 sequences, approximately 20% of them seen just once. Germline V gives CDR1 KGHDR, CDR2 SFDVKD. The germline V and J ends were trimmed by 6 bases and 9 bases, with 20 bases remaining between them. CDR3 size: 15 residues. The clonotype comes from an adult woman who had mild COVID-19 (a few samples of this study predate the infection). Cell type and time point are not known. The sample consisted of PBMCs or a T cell subset sorted from them (not recorded which). V usage is TRBV24-1 and J usage is TRBJ2-1; perhaps TRBD2 as D (5 bases). In nucleotides, the CDR3 is TGTGCCACCAGTTCCCCTAGTTTGAGGGCAGGTGAGCAGTTCTTC. As protein: CATSSPSLRAGEQFF.